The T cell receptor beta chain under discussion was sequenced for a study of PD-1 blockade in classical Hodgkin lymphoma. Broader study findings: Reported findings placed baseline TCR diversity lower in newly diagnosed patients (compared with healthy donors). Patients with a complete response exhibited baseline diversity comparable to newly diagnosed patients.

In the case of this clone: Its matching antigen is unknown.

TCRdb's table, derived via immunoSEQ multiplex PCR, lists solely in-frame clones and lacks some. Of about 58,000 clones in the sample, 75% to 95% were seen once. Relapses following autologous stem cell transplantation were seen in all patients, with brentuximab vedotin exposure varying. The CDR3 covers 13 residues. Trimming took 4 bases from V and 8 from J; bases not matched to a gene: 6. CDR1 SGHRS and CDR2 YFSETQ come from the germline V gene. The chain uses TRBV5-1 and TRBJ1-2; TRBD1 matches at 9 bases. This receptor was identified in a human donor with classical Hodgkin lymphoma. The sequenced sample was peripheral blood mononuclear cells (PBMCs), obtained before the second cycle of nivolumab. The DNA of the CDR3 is TGCGCCAGCAGCCTAGGGACAGGGTTAGGCTACACCTTC. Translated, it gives CASSLGTGLGYTF.